These T cell receptor beta chains were read from a single sample in a study of cytomegalovirus exposure and HLA in healthy donors. Assay: immunoSEQ multiplex PCR; the TCRdb copy retains only in-frame clones and omits some. The data hold under 200,000 clones, with around 92% observed a single time. Sample: PBMCs. The receptors were sampled from a man aged 18 to 29 in good health and CMV-seropositive. The CDR3 runs from the conserved cysteine through the conserved F or W. Fields, in order: V gene, D gene, clone size, CDR3 length, J gene, CDR3 protein, CDR3 DNA. The D gene is left open where the match is weak. The size of a clone is reported for some rows only, either as once, few or many, or as a class for expanded clones.

>TRBV5-1|TRBD2|.|16|TRBJ2-1
CASSLKASGVYNEQFF
TGCGCCAGCAGCTTGAAGGCTAGCGGAGTCTACAATGAGCAGTTCTTC
>TRBV5-6|TRBD1|.|15|TRBJ2-1
CASSFMGQGTNEQFF
TGTGCCAGCAGCTTCATGGGACAGGGTACGAATGAGCAGTTCTTC
>TRBV5-6|.|once|15|TRBJ1-1
CASSLDYRADTEAFF
TGTGCCAGCAGCTTGGATTACAGGGCGGACACTGAAGCTTTCTTT
>TRBV9|TRBD1|.|15|TRBJ2-7
CASSGGTGGAYEQYF
TGTGCCAGCAGCGGTGGGACAGGGGGCGCCTACGAGCAGTACTTC
>TRBV27|TRBD1|.|16|TRBJ2-3
CASSRDSTLTQDTQYF
TGTGCCAGCTCAAGGGACAGCACTTTAACACAAGATACGCAGTATTTT
>TRBV4-2|.|.|12|TRBJ2-7
CASSQPGYEQYF
TGTGCCAGCAGCCAACCCGGTTACGAGCAGTACTTC
>TRBV28|TRBD1|.|15|TRBJ1-4
CASTRTGGRNEKLFF
TGTGCCAGCACCCGGACAGGGGGACGAAATGAAAAACTGTTTTTT
>TRBV7-9|.|.|14|TRBJ2-2
CASSPVRGTGELFF
TGTGCCAGCAGCCCCGTGCGTGGCACCGGGGAGCTGTTTTTT
>TRBV6-1|.|once|15|TRBJ2-7
CASRVLHASTYEQYF
TGTGCCAGCAGGGTGCTCCACGCTTCTACCTACGAGCAGTACTTC
>TRBV9|.|.|13|TRBJ2-5
CASSVDTYETQYF
TGTGCCAGCAGCGTAGACACATATGAGACCCAGTACTTC
>TRBV19|TRBD1|once|16|TRBJ1-5
CASSMGTGRGNQPQHF
TGTGCCAGTAGTATGGGGACAGGGAGGGGCAATCAGCCCCAGCATTTT
>TRBV30|.|.|12|TRBJ1-2
CASASTNYGYTF
TGTGCCTCGGCTAGCACTAACTATGGCTACACCTTC
>TRBV27|TRBD2|.|19|TRBJ2-1
CASSLRGLAGVGTYNEQFF
TGTGCCAGCAGTTTACGGGGACTAGCGGGAGTGGGTACCTACAATGAGCAGTTCTTC
>TRBV7-3|TRBD1|.|15|TRBJ2-7
CASSLLPGGNYEQYF
TGTGCCAGCAGCTTACTACCAGGGGGCAACTACGAGCAGTACTTC
>TRBV19|.|.|12|TRBJ1-5
CASMRDNQPQHF
TGTGCCAGTATGCGGGACAATCAGCCCCAGCATTTT
>TRBV2|TRBD2|.|13|TRBJ2-1
CASRTSVNNEQFF
TGTGCCAGCAGGACTAGCGTCAACAATGAGCAGTTCTTC
>TRBV2|.|.|14|TRBJ2-4
CASSEAPGKNIQYF
TGTGCCAGCAGTGAAGCGCCAGGAAAAAACATTCAGTACTTC
>TRBV15|.|.|13|TRBJ1-5
CAISRSGNQPQHF
TGTGCCATTAGTCGTTCGGGCAATCAGCCCCAGCATTTT
>TRBV28|.|.|23|TRBJ2-7
CASSLPAFRTTGIAEPLSYEQYF
TGTGCCAGCAGTTTGCCGGCGTTCAGGACCACGGGTATAGCGGAGCCACTTTCCTACGAGCAGTACTTC
>TRBV7-8|.|.|15|TRBJ1-1
CASSYRDNLNTEAFF
TGTGCCAGCAGCTATCGGGACAACCTGAACACTGAAGCTTTCTTT
>TRBV13|.|.|12|TRBJ1-4
CASSVQGGKLFF
TGTGCCAGCAGCGTACAGGGTGGTAAACTGTTTTTT
>TRBV29-1|.|.|14|TRBJ2-7
CSVVKGGGGDEQYF
TGCAGCGTTGTAAAAGGAGGGGGCGGGGACGAGCAGTACTTC
>TRBV9|TRBD2|.|16|TRBJ2-7
CASSVGTSGRTGEQYF
TGTGCCAGCAGCGTAGGTACTAGCGGGAGAACGGGCGAGCAGTACTTC
>TRBV19|.|.|13|TRBJ2-7
CASSTHQGGEQYF
TGTGCCAGTAGTACCCACCAGGGGGGTGAGCAGTACTTC
>TRBV4-1|.|.|14|TRBJ2-1
CASSQVPRYNEQFF
TGCGCCAGCAGCCAAGTCCCTAGGTACAATGAGCAGTTCTTC
>TRBV5-1|.|.|14|TRBJ2-1
CASSGDTSYNEQFF
TGCGCCAGCAGCGGTGACACCTCCTACAATGAGCAGTTCTTC
>TRBV6-1|.|once|13|TRBJ2-3
CASRQGGTDTQYF
TGTGCCAGCAGACAGGGTGGTACAGATACGCAGTATTTT
>TRBV11-2|TRBD2|.|15|TRBJ2-3
CASSVGLADTDTQYF
TGTGCCAGCAGCGTCGGACTAGCGGACACAGATACGCAGTATTTT